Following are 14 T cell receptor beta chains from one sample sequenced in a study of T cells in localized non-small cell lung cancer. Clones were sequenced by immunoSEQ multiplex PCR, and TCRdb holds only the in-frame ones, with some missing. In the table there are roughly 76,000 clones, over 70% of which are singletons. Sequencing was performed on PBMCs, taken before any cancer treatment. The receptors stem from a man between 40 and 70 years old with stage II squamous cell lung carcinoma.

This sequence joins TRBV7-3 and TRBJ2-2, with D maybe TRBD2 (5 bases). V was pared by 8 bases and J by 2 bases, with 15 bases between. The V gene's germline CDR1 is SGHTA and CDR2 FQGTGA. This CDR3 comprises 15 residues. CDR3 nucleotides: TGTGCCAGCGGCTCCAGAGGGCCTAACACCGGGGAGCTGTTTTTT. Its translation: CASGSRGPNTGELFF.

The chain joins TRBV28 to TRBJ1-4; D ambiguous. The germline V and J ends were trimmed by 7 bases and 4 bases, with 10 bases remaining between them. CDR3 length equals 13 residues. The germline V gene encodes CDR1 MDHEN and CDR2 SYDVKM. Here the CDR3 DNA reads TGTGCCAGCATGGTAACGGGTAATGAAAAACTGTTTTTT. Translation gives CASMVTGNEKLFF.

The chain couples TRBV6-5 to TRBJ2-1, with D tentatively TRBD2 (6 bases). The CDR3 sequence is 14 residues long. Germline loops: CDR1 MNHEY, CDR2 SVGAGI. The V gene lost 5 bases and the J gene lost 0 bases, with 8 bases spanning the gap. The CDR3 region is CASSLGSSYNEQFF. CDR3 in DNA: TGTGCCAGCAGTCTCGGGAGCTCCTACAATGAGCAGTTCTTC.

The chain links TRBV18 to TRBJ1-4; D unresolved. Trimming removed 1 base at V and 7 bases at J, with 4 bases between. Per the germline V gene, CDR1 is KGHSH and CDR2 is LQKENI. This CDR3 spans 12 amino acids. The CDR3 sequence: CASSPLGEKLFF. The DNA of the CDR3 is TGTGCCAGCTCACCACTCGGTGAAAAACTGTTTTTT.

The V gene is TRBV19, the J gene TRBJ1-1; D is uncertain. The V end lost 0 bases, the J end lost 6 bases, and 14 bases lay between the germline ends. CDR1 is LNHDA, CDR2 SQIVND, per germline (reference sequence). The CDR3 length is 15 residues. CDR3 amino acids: CASSIDPAIFPEAFF. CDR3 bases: TGTGCCAGTAGTATAGATCCCGCAATCTTTCCTGAAGCTTTCTTT.

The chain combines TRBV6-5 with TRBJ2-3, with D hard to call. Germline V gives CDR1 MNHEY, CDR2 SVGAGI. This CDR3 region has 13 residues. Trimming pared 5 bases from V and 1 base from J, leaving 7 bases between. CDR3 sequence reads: CASSLYGTDTQYF. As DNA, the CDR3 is TGTGCCAGCAGTCTGTATGGCACAGATACGCAGTATTTT.

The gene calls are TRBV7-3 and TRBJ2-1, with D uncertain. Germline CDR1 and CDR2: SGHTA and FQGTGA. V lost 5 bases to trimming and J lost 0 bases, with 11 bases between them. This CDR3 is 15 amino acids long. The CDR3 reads CASSPGPHSYNEQFF. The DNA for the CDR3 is TGTGCCAGCAGCCCTGGACCCCACTCCTACAATGAGCAGTTCTTC.

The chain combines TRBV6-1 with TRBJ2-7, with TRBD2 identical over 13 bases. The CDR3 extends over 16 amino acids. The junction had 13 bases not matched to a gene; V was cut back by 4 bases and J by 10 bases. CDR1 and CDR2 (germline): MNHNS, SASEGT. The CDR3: CASSAQGLAGKSVQYF. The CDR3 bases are TGTGCCAGCAGTGCCCAGGGACTAGCGGGAAAAAGCGTACAGTACTTC.

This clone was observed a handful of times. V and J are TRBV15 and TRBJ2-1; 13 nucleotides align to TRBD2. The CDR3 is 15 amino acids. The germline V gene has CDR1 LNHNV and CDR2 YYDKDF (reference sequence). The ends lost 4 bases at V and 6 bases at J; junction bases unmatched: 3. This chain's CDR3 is CATSTGLAGINEQFF. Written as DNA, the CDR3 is TGTGCCACCAGCACGGGACTAGCGGGGATCAATGAGCAGTTCTTC.

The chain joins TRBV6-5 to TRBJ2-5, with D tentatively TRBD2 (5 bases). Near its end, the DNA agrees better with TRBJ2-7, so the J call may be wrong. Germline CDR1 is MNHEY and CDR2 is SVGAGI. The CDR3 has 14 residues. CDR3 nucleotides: TGTGCCAGCAGTTACTCGGCCGGGGACTACGAGCAGTACTTC. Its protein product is CASSYSAGDYEQYF.

CDR3 protein: CAWSVPVGEQFF. In DNA, the CDR3 is TGTGCCTGGAGTGTACCGGTAGGTGAGCAGTTCTTC. The rearrangement joins TRBV30 to TRBJ2-1; D remains ambiguous. Germline CDR1 reads GTSNPN; CDR2 reads SVGIG (reference sequence). With 0 bases removed from V and 9 bases from J, the gap between germline ends came to 9 bases. The CDR3 loop spans 12 amino acids.

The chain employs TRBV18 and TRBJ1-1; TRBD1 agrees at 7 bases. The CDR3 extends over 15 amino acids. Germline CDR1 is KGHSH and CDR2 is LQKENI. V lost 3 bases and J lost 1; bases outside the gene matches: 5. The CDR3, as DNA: TGTGCCAGCTCACCGAGACAGGGACCGAACACTGAAGCTTTCTTT. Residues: CASSPRQGPNTEAFF. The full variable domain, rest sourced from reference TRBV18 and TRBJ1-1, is NAGVMQNPRHLVRRRGQEARLRCSPMKGHSHVYWYRQLPEEGLKFMVYLQKENIIDESGMPKERFSAEFPKEGPSILRIQQVVRGDSAAYFCASSPRQGPNTEAFFGQGTRLTVV.

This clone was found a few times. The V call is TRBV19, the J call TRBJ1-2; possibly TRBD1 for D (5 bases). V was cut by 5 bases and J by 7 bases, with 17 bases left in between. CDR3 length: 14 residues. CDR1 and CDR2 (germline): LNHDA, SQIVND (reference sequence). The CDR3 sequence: CASSPSTVGGGYTF. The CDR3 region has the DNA TGTGCCAGTAGTCCTTCGACAGTCGGTGGTGGCTACACCTTC.

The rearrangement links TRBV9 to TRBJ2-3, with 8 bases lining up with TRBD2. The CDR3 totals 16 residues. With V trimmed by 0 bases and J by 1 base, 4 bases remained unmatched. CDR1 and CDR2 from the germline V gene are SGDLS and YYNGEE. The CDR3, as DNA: TGTGCCAGCAGCGTAGGGTGGCGGGGGGGCACAGATACGCAGTATTTT. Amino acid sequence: CASSVGWRGGTDTQYF.